This TCR beta chain was identified during a study of T cells in Graves' hyperthyroidism and ophthalmopathy. General study results and limits: A median about 7 months before onset, the model predicted ophthalmopathy. Clonotypes that were expanded in thyroid above 0.001 mostly appeared in blood too.

RNA transcripts provided the source from which TCR beta CDR3 regions were amplified. HTBI primers were employed in a first-round RT-PCR of the TCR CDR3. TCRdb re-analysed the multiplex PCR reads in MiXCR, keeping a single row per CDR3 protein. The profile covers hundreds of thousands of distinct CDR3 sequences, with roughly a fifth appearing a single time and about two fifths taken by the ten largest. Not enrolled were patients with uncontrolled infection, other autoimmune disease, pregnancy or lactation. The V gene's germline CDR1 is MNHNS and CDR2 SASEGT. V dropped 5 bases and J dropped 2 bases, with 7 bases sitting between them. This CDR3 contains 12 residues. This clonotype has a handful of counts. What it recognizes is unknown.

The sequence derives from a man in his fifties with Graves' ophthalmopathy. The rearrangement joins TRBV6-1 to TRBJ2-7; tentatively, D is TRBD1 (5 bases). Sequencing used blood. The CDR3 sequence is CASSPQAYEQYF. The CDR3 DNA reads TGTGCCAGCAGTCCACAGGCCTACGAGCAGTACTTC.